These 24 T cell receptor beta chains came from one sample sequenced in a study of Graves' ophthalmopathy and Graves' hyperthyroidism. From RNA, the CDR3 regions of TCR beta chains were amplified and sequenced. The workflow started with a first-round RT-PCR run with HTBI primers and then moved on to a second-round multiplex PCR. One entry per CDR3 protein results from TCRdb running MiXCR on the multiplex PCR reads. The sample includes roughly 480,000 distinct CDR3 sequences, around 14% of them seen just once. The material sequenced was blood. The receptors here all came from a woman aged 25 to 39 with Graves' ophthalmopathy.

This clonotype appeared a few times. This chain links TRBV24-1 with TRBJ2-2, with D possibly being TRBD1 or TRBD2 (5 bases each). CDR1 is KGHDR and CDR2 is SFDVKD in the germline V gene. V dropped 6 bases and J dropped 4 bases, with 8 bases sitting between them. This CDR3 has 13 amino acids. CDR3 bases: TGTGCCACCAGTAAGGGACCCACCGGGGAGCTGTTTTTT. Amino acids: CATSKGPTGELFF.

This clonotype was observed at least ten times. CDR3: CASSQEAGGVLKYGYTF. The CDR3 DNA follows: TGTGCCAGCAGCCAAGAAGCGGGGGGCGTATTAAAATATGGCTACACCTTC. The V and J genes are TRBV14 and TRBJ1-2, with D possibly TRBD1 on 6 matching bases. The CDR3 sequence is 17 residues long. The germline CDR1 and CDR2 sequences are SGHDN and FVKESK. V was shortened by 0 bases and J by 5 bases, with 19 bases between the two germline ends.

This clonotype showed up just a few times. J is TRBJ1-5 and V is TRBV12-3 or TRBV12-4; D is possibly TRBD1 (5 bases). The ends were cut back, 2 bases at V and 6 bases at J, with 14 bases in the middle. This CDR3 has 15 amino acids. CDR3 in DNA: TGTGCCAGCAGTTTACCCGGGACGCTCATTCAGCCCCAGCATTTT. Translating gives CASSLPGTLIQPQHF.

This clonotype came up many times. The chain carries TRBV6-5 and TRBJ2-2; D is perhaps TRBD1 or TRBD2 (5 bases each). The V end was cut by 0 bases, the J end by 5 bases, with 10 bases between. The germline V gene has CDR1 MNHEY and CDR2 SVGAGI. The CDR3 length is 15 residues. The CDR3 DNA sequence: TGTGCCAGCAGTTACTCGGGACGGAAAACCGGGGAGCTGTTTTTT. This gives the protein CASSYSGRKTGELFF.

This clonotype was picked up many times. The CDR3, as DNA: TGTGCCAGTAGTGGGGGTCAGGGGAGGAGTGGCAATCAGCCCCAGCATTTT. Protein sequence: CASSGGQGRSGNQPQHF. The rearrangement uses TRBV19 and TRBJ1-5; D may be TRBD1 (6 bases). CDR3 size: 17 residues. Germline loops: CDR1 LNHDA, CDR2 SQIVND (reference sequence). Trimming removed 5 bases from V and 2 bases from J, with 19 bases in between.

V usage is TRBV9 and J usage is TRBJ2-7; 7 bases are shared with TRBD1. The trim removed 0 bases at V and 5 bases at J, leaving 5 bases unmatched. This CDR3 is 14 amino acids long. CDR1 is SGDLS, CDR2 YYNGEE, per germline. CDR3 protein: CASSVDGTENEQYF. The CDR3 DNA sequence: TGTGCCAGCAGCGTAGATGGGACAGAGAACGAGCAGTACTTC.

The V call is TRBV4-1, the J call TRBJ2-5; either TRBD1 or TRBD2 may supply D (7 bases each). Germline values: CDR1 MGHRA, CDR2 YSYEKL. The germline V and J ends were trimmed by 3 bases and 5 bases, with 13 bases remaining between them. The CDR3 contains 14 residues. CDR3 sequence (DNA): TGCGCCAGCAGCCATACTCAGGGGGGGGAGACCCAGTACTTC. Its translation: CASSHTQGGETQYF.

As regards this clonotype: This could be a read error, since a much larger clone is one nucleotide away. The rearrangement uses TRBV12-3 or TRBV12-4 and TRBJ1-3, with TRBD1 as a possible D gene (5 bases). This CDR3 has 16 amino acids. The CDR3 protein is CASRPRGGISGYTIYF. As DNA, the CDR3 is TGTGCCAGCAGACCCCGGGGGGGGATCTCTGGATACACCATATATTTT.

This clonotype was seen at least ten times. The CDR3 coding sequence is TGTGCCAGCAGGCGGACAGGGGGCCGGTACGAGCAGTACTTC. Translation gives CASRRTGGRYEQYF. J is TRBJ2-7 and V is TRBV11-2; the match to TRBD1 covers 11 bases. CDR1 and CDR2 (germline): SGHAT, FQNNGV. This CDR3 spans 14 amino acids. The V segment lost 6 bases and the J segment 4 bases; nucleotides outside the gene matches: 5.

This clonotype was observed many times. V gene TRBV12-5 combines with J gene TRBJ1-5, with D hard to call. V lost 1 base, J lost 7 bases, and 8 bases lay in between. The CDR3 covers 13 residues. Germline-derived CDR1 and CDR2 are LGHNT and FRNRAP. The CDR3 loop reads CASGLEGSQPQHF. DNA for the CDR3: TGTGCTAGTGGTTTGGAAGGTTCGCAGCCCCAGCATTTT.

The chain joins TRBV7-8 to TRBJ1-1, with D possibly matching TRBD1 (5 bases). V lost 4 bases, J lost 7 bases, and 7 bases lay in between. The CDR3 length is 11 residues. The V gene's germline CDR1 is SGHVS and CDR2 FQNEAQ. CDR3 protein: CASSWDGEAFF. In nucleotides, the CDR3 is TGTGCCAGCAGCTGGGACGGTGAAGCTTTCTTT.

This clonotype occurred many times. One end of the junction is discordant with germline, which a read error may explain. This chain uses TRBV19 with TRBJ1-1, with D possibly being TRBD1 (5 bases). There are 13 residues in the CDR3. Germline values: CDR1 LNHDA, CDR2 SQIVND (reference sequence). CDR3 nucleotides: TGTGCCAGTAGGATAGGGGAGATCACTGAAGCTTTCTTT. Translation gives CASRIGEITEAFF.

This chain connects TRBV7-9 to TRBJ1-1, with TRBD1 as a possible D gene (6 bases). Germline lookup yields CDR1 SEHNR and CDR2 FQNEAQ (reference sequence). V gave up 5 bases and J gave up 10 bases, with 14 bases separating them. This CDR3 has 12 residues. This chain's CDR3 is CASSLNTGRAFF. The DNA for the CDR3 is TGTGCCAGCAGCCTAAATACAGGGCGAGCTTTCTTT.

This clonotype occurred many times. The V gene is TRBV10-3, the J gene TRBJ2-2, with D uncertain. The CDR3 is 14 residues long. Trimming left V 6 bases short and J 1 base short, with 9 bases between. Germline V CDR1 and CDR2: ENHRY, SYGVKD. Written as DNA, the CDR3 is TGTGCCATCAGGGAACAGCTGAACACCGGGGAGCTGTTTTTT. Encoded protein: CAIREQLNTGELFF.

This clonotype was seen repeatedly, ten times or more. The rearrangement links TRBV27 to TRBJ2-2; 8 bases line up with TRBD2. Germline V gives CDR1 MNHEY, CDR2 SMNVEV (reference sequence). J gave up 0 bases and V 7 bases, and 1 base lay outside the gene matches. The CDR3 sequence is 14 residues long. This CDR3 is CASKGLANTGELFF. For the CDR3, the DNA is TGTGCCAGCAAGGGACTAGCGAACACCGGGGAGCTGTTTTTT.

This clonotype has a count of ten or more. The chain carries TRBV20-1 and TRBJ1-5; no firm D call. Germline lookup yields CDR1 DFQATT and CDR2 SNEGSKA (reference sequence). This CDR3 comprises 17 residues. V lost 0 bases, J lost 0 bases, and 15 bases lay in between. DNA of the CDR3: TGCAGTGCTAGAGATAGAAGCGGGCAGCCTAGCAATCAGCCCCAGCATTTT. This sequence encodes CSARDRSGQPSNQPQHF.

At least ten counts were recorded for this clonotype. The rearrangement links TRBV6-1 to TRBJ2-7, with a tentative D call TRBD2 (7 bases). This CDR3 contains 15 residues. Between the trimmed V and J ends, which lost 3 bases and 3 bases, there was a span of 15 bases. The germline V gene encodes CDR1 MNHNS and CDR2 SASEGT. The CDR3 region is CASSDGGQLGYEQYF. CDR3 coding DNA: TGTGCCAGCAGTGACGGGGGGCAGTTAGGCTACGAGCAGTACTTC.

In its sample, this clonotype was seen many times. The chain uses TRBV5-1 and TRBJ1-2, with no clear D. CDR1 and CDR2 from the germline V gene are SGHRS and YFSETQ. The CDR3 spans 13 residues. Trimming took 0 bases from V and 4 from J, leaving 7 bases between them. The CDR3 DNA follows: TGCGCCAGCAGCTTGGGAGCGGTCTATGGCTACACCTTC. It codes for CASSLGAVYGYTF.

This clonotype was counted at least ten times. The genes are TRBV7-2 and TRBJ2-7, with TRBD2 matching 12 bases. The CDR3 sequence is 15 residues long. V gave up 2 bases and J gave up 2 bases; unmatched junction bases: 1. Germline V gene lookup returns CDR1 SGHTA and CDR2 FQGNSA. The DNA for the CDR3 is TGTGCCAGCAGCTTACCTAGCGGGGGGGCCTACGAGCAGTACTTC. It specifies CASSLPSGGAYEQYF.

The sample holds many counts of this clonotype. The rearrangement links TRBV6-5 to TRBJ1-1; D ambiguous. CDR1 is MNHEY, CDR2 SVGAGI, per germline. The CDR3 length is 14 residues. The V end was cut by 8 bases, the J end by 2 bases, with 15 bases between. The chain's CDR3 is CASRPPGDNTEAFF. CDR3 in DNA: TGTGCCAGCCGCCCCCCCGGGGATAACACTGAAGCTTTCTTT.

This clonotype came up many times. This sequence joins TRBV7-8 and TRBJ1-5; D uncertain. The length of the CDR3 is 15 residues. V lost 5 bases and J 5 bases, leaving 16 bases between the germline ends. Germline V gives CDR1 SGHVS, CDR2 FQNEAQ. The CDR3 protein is CASSPSGVLDQPQHF. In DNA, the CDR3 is TGTGCCAGCAGCCCTTCAGGTGTCCTCGATCAGCCCCAGCATTTT.

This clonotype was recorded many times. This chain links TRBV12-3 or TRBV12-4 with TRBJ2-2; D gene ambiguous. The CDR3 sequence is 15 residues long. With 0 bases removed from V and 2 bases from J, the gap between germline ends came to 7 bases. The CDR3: CASSLALINTGELFF. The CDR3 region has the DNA TGTGCCAGCAGTTTAGCGCTGATCAACACCGGGGAGCTGTTTTTT.

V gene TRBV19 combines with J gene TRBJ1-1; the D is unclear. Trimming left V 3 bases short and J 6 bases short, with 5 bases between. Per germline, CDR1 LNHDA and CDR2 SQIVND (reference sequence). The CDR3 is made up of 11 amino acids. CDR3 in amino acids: CASSITAEAFF. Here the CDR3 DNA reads TGTGCCAGTAGTATTACCGCTGAAGCTTTCTTT.

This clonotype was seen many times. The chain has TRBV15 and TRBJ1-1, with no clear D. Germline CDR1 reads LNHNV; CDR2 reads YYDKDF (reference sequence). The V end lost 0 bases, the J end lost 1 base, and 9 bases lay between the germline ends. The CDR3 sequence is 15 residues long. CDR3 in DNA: TGTGCCACCAGCAGAGATTGGGATGCGAACACTGAAGCTTTCTTT. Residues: CATSRDWDANTEAFF.